The 9 T cell receptor beta chains below were found in one sample sequenced in a study of graft-versus-host responses after intestinal transplantation. No antigen has been identified for these receptors. The protocol was immunoSEQ multiplex PCR, while the TCRdb copy is restricted to in-frame clones and leaves out a portion. The sample has 80,000 to 100,000 clones, 92% seen once. The source was unstimulated CD4+ T cells sorted from spleen or lymph node cells, collected before intestinal transplant. These receptors all come from a human donor who received an intestinal transplant.

The V and J genes are TRBV29-1 and TRBJ2-3; D is perhaps TRBD2 (6 bases). Germline V CDR1 and CDR2: SQVTM, ANQGSEA. With 4 bases removed from V and 5 bases from J, the gap between germline ends came to 16 bases. This CDR3 region has 14 residues. CDR3 bases: TGCAGCGTTGGGGGGGTTGAGGGTGGAGATACGCAGTATTTT. As protein: CSVGGVEGGDTQYF.

As DNA, the CDR3 is TGTGCCAGCAGCTTGTGGACTAGCGGGAGCATAAGGAATGAGCAGTTCTTC. It translates to CASSLWTSGSIRNEQFF. This sequence joins TRBV5-5 and TRBJ2-1, with TRBD2 identical over 13 bases. Germline CDR1 SGHKS, CDR2 YYEKEE (reference sequence). This CDR3 is 17 amino acids long. Losses at the gene ends were 1 base for V and 7 bases for J; bases not matched to a gene: 8.

This clone has just one count. The gene calls are TRBV7-8 and TRBJ1-4, with 9 bases fitting TRBD1. CDR3 length: 18 residues. J gave up 0 bases and V 5 bases, and 10 bases lay outside the gene matches. The germline gives CDR1 SGHVS, CDR2 FQNEAQ. The CDR3 DNA reads as TGTGCCAGCAGCCCATTAGGGGGACAGGGTGCAACTAATGAAAAACTGTTTTTT. Amino acids: CASSPLGGQGATNEKLFF.

CDR3 nucleotide sequence: TGTGCCAGCTCATTTTGGACAGAAGAGACCCAGTACTTC. It translates to CASSFWTEETQYF. The chain is built from TRBV18 and TRBJ2-5, with a tentative D call TRBD1 (6 bases). V gave up 5 bases and J gave up 3 bases, with 10 bases separating them. The CDR3 covers 13 residues. Looked up from germline, CDR1 is KGHSH and CDR2 is LQKENI.

The chain has TRBV10-1 and TRBJ2-3; TRBD2 aligns across 9 bases. Germline CDR1 is WNHNN and CDR2 is SYGVQD (reference sequence). The CDR3 loop spans 16 amino acids. J was trimmed by 0 bases and V by 3 bases; bases with no gene match: 4. The CDR3 coding sequence is TGCGCCAGCAGTGAATCTAGCGGGATTAGCACAGATACGCAGTATTTT. Translation: CASSESSGISTDTQYF.

The gene calls are TRBV28 and TRBJ1-4; no firm D call. The CDR3 spans 14 residues. V gave up 3 bases and J gave up 1 base, with 6 bases separating them. CDR1 MDHEN and CDR2 SYDVKM come from the germline V gene. The DNA of the CDR3 is TGTGCCAGCAGTTTGTACTTAACTAATGAAAAACTGTTTTTT. This gives the protein CASSLYLTNEKLFF.

The chain combines TRBV9 with TRBJ1-5; TRBD1 matches at 7 bases. The CDR3 totals 14 residues. The V segment lost 4 bases and the J segment 4 bases; nucleotides outside the gene matches: 5. The germline V gene has CDR1 SGDLS and CDR2 YYNGEE. This CDR3 is CASSPTGANQPQHF. As DNA, the CDR3 is TGTGCCAGCAGCCCCACAGGGGCGAATCAGCCCCAGCATTTT.

Note on this clone: The sample contains more than one DNA sequence encoding this CDR3. This chain joins TRBV7-2 and TRBJ1-5; 9 bases are a match to TRBD1. The V gene end was trimmed by 3 bases and the J gene end by 6 bases; junction bases not matched to a gene: 0. The CDR3 is 13 residues long. From germline, CDR1 is SGHTA and CDR2 FQGNSA. DNA of the CDR3: TGTGCCAGCAGCTTGACAGGGGGTCAGCCCCAGCATTTT. Its protein product is CASSLTGGQPQHF.

The rearrangement joins TRBV5-1 to TRBJ2-1, with 8 nucleotides matching TRBD2. Trimming cost V 4 bases and J 5 bases; bases outside gene matches: 5. The CDR3 consists of 14 residues. Germline lookup yields CDR1 SGHRS and CDR2 YFSETQ. This chain's CDR3 is CASSRGGGDNEQFF. As DNA, the CDR3 is TGCGCCAGCAGCCGGGGGGGCGGGGACAATGAGCAGTTCTTC.